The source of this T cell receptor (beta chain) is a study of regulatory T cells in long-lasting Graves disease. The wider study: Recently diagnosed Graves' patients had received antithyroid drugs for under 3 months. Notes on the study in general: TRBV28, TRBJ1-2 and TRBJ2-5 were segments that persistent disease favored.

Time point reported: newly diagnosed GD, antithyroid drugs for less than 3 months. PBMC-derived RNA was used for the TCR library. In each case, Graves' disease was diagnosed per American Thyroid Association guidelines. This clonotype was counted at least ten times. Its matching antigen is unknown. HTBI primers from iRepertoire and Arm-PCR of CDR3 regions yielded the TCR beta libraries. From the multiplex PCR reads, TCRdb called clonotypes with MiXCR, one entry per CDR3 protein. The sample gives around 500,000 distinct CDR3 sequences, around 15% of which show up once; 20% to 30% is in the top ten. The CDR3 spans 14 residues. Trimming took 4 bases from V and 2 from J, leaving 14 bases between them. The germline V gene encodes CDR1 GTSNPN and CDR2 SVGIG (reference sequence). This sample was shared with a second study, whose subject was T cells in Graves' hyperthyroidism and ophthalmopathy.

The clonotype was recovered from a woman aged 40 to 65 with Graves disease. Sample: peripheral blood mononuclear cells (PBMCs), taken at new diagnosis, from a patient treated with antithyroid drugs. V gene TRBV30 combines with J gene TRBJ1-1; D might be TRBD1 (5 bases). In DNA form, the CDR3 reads TGTGCCTGGATCTTGTGGGGGAAAAACACTGAAGCTTTCTTT. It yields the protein CAWILWGKNTEAFF.